The 18 T cell receptor beta chains below were found in one sample sequenced in a study of spatial heterogeneity in lung cancer. This sample's time point: blood at routine non-recurrence follow-up after resection. The sequenced material consisted of unsorted whole RNA from tumor, nontumor lung or frozen PBMC. TCRdb reanalysed the 5' RACE reads using MiXCR and keeps one entry per CDR3 protein. The table lists about 47,000 distinct CDR3 sequences, 6.5% to 7.5% of them singletons. Sequencing was performed on PBMCs, taken at follow-up. The receptors shown here come from a female donor with early-stage non-small cell lung cancer.

This clonotype appeared a few times. V and J are TRBV5-1 and TRBJ2-7; D gene ambiguous. The CDR3 length is 15 residues. V lost 0 bases and J 1 base, leaving 11 bases between the germline ends. Germline CDR1 and CDR2: SGHRS and YFSETQ. In nucleotides, the CDR3 is TGCGCCAGCAGCTTGGATGGGTCCTATTCCTACGAGCAGTACTTC. Translated, it gives CASSLDGSYSYEQYF.

The genes are TRBV7-2 and TRBJ2-7; D is ambiguous. This CDR3 contains 13 residues. Between the trimmed V and J ends, which lost 4 bases and 3 bases, there was a span of 10 bases. Germline-derived CDR1 and CDR2 are SGHTA and FQGNSA. The CDR3 is CASSSSGYYEQYF. DNA of the CDR3: TGTGCCAGCAGCTCCAGTGGTTACTACGAGCAGTACTTC.

This clonotype was seen at least ten times. The chain recombines TRBV10-3 with TRBJ2-3; maybe TRBD1 (6 bases). Germline V lookup: CDR1 ENHRY, CDR2 SYGVKD. Trimming removed 4 bases at V and 4 bases at J, with 15 bases between. CDR3 length: 15 amino acids. The CDR3 is CAISVSQGIADTQYF. Here the CDR3 DNA reads TGTGCCATCAGTGTCAGCCAGGGGATCGCAGATACGCAGTATTTT.

This clonotype was detected many times. The junction shows a germline mismatch at one end, possibly a read error. As DNA, the CDR3 is TGTGCCAGCAGCTATATCCGGGCCCCGGCCCACCTTTTC. This codes for CASSYIRAPAHLF. This sequence joins TRBV7-2 and TRBJ1-2; D unresolved. Germline assignment: CDR1 SGHTA and CDR2 FQGNSA. This CDR3 has 13 residues. Full variable domain (outside the CDR3, taken from reference TRBV7-2 and TRBJ1-2): GAGVSQSPSNKVTEKGKDVELRCDPISGHTALYWYRQSLGQGLEFLIYFQGNSAPDKSGLPSDRFSAERTGGSVSTLTIQRTQQEDSAVYLCASSYIRAPAHLFGSGTRLTVV.

The chain has TRBV19 and TRBJ2-3; 8 bases map to TRBD1. The J segment lost 2 bases and the V segment lost 6 bases, leaving 1 base of the junction unmatched. The length of the CDR3 is 13 residues. Germline V gene lookup returns CDR1 LNHDA and CDR2 SQIVND (reference sequence). CDR3 sequence reads: CASRDRATDTQYF. CDR3 in DNA: TGTGCCAGTAGGGACAGGGCCACAGATACGCAGTATTTT. Combining the CDR3 with reference TRBV19 and TRBJ2-3 gives the whole variable domain DGGITQSPKYLFRKEGQNVTLSCEQNLNHDAMYWYRQDPGQGLRLIYYSQIVNDFQKGDIAEGYSVSREKKESFPLTVTSAQKNPTAFYLCASRDRATDTQYFGPGTRLTVL.

This chain connects TRBV4-1 to TRBJ1-2; TRBD1 agrees at 8 bases. The CDR3 has 16 amino acids. The V gene's germline CDR1 is MGHRA and CDR2 YSYEKL. Losses at the gene ends were 3 bases for V and 0 bases for J; bases not matched to a gene: 6. The CDR3 DNA is TGCGCCAGCAGCCAGGCCGGGACAGGATCTAACTATGGCTACACCTTC. This encodes CASSQAGTGSNYGYTF.

This CDR3 is CSARMGVNNQPQHF. The CDR3 DNA is TGCAGTGCTAGAATGGGGGTGAACAATCAGCCCCAGCATTTT. This chain connects TRBV20-1 to TRBJ1-5; weak D call: TRBD1 (5 bases). CDR3 size: 14 residues. From germline, CDR1 is DFQATT and CDR2 SNEGSKA (reference sequence). V shed 2 bases and J shed 3 bases, with 11 bases lying between them.

This chain uses TRBV18 with TRBJ1-2; perhaps TRBD1 as D (5 bases). The V end lost 5 bases, the J end lost 0 bases, and 10 bases lay between the germline ends. The CDR3 runs 14 residues. The germline CDR1 and CDR2 sequences are KGHSH and LQKENI. This CDR3 is CASSVQGTNYGYTF. As DNA, the CDR3 is TGTGCCAGCTCAGTCCAGGGAACTAACTATGGCTACACCTTC.

The chain employs TRBV10-2 and TRBJ1-2; D may be TRBD1 (6 bases). The CDR3 spans 14 residues. CDR1 WSHSY and CDR2 SAAADI come from the germline V gene. V was pared by 6 bases and J by 1 base, with 12 bases between. In DNA, the CDR3 is TGCGCCAGCAGGGGGGCCCCCTTTAACTATGGCTACACCTTC. Translation gives CASRGAPFNYGYTF.

This clonotype was seen ten or more times. V gene TRBV28 combines with J gene TRBJ2-7; the D is unclear. Trimming left V 6 bases short and J 2 bases short, with 17 bases between. The CDR3 totals 15 residues. CDR1 is MDHEN and CDR2 is SYDVKM in the germline V gene. The CDR3 DNA reads as TGTGCCAGCAGCATTCAGCCCCTGGCAGCCTACGAGCAGTACTTC. Amino acid sequence: CASSIQPLAAYEQYF.

This clonotype was counted only a few times. The chain recombines TRBV5-1 with TRBJ2-2; TRBD1 might be the D (5 bases). Trimming removed 4 bases at V and 3 bases at J, with 13 bases between. CDR1 and CDR2 from the germline V gene are SGHRS and YFSETQ. The length of the CDR3 is 15 residues. CDR3: CASSLDSRDTGELFF. The CDR3 nucleotides read TGCGCCAGCAGCCTAGACAGTAGGGACACCGGGGAGCTGTTTTTT.

This clonotype has a handful of counts. The chain couples TRBV6-5 to TRBJ1-6; D remains unclear. The CDR3 runs to 13 residues. V was trimmed by 0 bases and J by 11 bases, leaving 8 bases between them. CDR1 is MNHEY and CDR2 is SVGAGI in the germline V gene. The CDR3 nucleotides are TGTGCCAGCAGTTACTCCTCCGTCACACCCCTCCACTTT. It codes for CASSYSSVTPLHF.

This clonotype was counted a few times. This chain joins TRBV20-1 and TRBJ1-6; 8 nucleotides align to TRBD1. The CDR3 has 13 amino acids. The ends lost 5 bases at V and 6 bases at J; junction bases unmatched: 3. Germline CDR1 reads DFQATT; CDR2 reads SNEGSKA (reference sequence). DNA of the CDR3: TGCAGTGCTTCTGGACAGGGTAATTCACCCCTCCACTTT. It is translated as CSASGQGNSPLHF.

This clonotype was observed a few times. This chain uses TRBV12-3 or TRBV12-4 with TRBJ1-5; the match to TRBD1 covers 11 bases. The V segment lost 6 bases and the J segment 7 bases; nucleotides outside the gene matches: 5. The CDR3 extends over 14 amino acids. CDR3 sequence reads: CASSLGTGGQPQHF. The CDR3 DNA reads TGTGCCAGCAGCCTCGGGACAGGGGGGCAGCCCCAGCATTTT.

V is TRBV20-1 and J is TRBJ1-4; no definite D call. CDR3 length: 14 amino acids. Trimming shortened V by 6 bases and J by 3 bases, and 14 bases separated the two germline ends. The germline CDR1 and CDR2 sequences are DFQATT and SNEGSKA (reference sequence). Here the CDR3 reads CSAQRATANEKLFF. DNA of the CDR3: TGCAGTGCCCAAAGGGCGACGGCTAATGAAAAACTGTTTTTT.

Concerning this clonotype itself: This may be a read error: a much more frequent sequence differs by one nucleotide. The rearrangement uses TRBV19 and TRBJ2-3; no clear D gene. Germline V gene sequence: CDR1 LNHDA, CDR2 SQIVND (reference sequence). The CDR3 runs 16 residues. V lost 4 bases and J 0 bases, leaving 14 bases between the germline ends. The CDR3, as DNA: TGTGCCAGTAGTACTTGGCATCATGCTAGCACAGATACGCAGTATTTT. Translation gives CASSTWHHASTDTQYF.

This clonotype was counted between two and nine times. This sequence joins TRBV4-1 and TRBJ2-3, with 9 bases matching TRBD2. In germline, CDR1 is MGHRA, CDR2 YSYEKL. V lost 0 bases and J lost 9; bases outside the gene matches: 10. The CDR3 has 16 amino acids. The CDR3 sequence is CASSQDFAGGMGTQYF. CDR3 DNA: TGCGCCAGCAGCCAAGACTTTGCGGGGGGGATGGGGACGCAGTATTTT.

This clonotype was seen only a few times. J is TRBJ1-2 and V is TRBV10-3; D is unresolved. The germline V and J ends were trimmed by 6 bases and 0 bases, with 8 bases remaining between them. CDR1 ENHRY and CDR2 SYGVKD come from the germline V gene. There are 13 residues in the CDR3. The CDR3 region is CAISRPSNYGYTF. CDR3 nucleotide sequence: TGTGCCATCAGCCGACCTTCTAACTATGGCTACACCTTC.